Following are 26 T cell receptor beta chains from one sample sequenced in a study of molecular identifiers for immune sequencing clone quantification. TCRdb reprocessed the PCR reads via MiXCR and lists one record per CDR3 protein. The repertoire holds about 640,000 distinct CDR3 sequences, with just under 20% as singletons. Sequenced input: naive CD8+ T cells from blood, with Jurkat cell RNA spiked in. The subset: FACS-sorted CD8+CD4-CCR7+CD45RA+ naive T cells. These receptors came from a human donor in good health. Some libraries in this study had Jurkat cell RNA spiked in.

This clonotype was observed at least ten times. V usage is TRBV19 and J usage is TRBJ2-2; 7 bases are a match to TRBD2. CDR3 length: 16 amino acids. CDR1 and CDR2 (germline): LNHDA, SQIVND (reference sequence). J was trimmed by 5 bases and V by 9 bases; bases with no gene match: 15. In nucleotides, the CDR3 is TGTGCCAGCTCCTATTGGATCGGCGGGAGTACCGGGGAGCTGTTTTTT. Protein product: CASSYWIGGSTGELFF.

This clonotype came up many times. The chain uses TRBV9 and TRBJ1-5; D is perhaps TRBD1 (5 bases). Trimming removed 0 bases from V and 10 bases from J, with 14 bases in between. From germline, CDR1 is SGDLS and CDR2 YYNGEE. The CDR3 totals 14 residues. The CDR3 here is CASSVADTVGPQHF. Written as DNA, the CDR3 is TGTGCCAGCAGCGTAGCGGACACCGTGGGTCCCCAGCATTTT.

This clonotype was seen repeatedly, ten times or more. This rearrangement joins TRBV6-2 or TRBV6-3 to TRBJ1-5, with TRBD1 as a possible D gene (6 bases). The V gene lost 2 bases and the J gene lost 0 bases, with 11 bases spanning the gap. CDR3 length: 16 residues. Per germline, CDR1 MNHEY and CDR2 SVGEGT. The CDR3 loop is CASSYRGTYSNQPQHF. CDR3 DNA: TGTGCCAGCAGTTACCGTGGGACATATAGCAATCAGCCCCAGCATTTT.

This clonotype was seen ten or more times. The chain is built from TRBV3-1 and TRBJ2-7, with D possibly being TRBD1 or TRBD2 (5 bases each). Trimming removed 6 bases at V and 3 bases at J, with 21 bases between. CDR3 length: 16 amino acids. The germline gives CDR1 LGHDT, CDR2 YNNKEL (reference sequence). CDR3 sequence reads: CASSTNRWTGDYEQYF. The DNA for the CDR3 is TGTGCCAGCAGTACTAACAGGTGGACTGGGGACTACGAGCAGTACTTC.

This clonotype was recorded many times. V and J are TRBV2 and TRBJ2-5; weak D call: TRBD1 (6 bases). The V gene's germline CDR1 is SNHLY and CDR2 FYNNEI. The V gene lost 1 base and the J gene lost 1 base, with 13 bases spanning the gap. There are 16 residues in the CDR3. The CDR3 loop reads CASSEGWGRPQETQYF. The DNA of the CDR3 is TGTGCCAGCAGTGAAGGGTGGGGGCGGCCCCAAGAGACCCAGTACTTC.

V usage is TRBV2 and J usage is TRBJ1-2; D perhaps matches TRBD1 (6 bases). The length of the CDR3 is 15 residues. CDR1 and CDR2 (germline): SNHLY, FYNNEI. The V end lost 5 bases, the J end lost 4 bases, and 17 bases lay between the germline ends. The CDR3 sequence: CASSSTHRDPYGYTF. In DNA, the CDR3 is TGTGCCAGCAGTAGCACACACAGGGATCCCTATGGCTACACCTTC. Filled out from reference TRBV2 and TRBJ1-2, the complete variable domain reads EPEVTQTPSHQVTQMGQEVILRCVPISNHLYFYWYRQILGQKVEFLVSFYNNEISEKSEIFDDQFSVERPDGSNFTLKIRSTKLEDSAMYFCASSSTHRDPYGYTFGSGTRLTVV.

A few counts support this clonotype. This rearrangement joins TRBV18 to TRBJ1-3; D remains unclear. V lost 0 bases to trimming and J lost 0 bases, with 18 bases between them. The germline V gene has CDR1 KGHSH and CDR2 LQKENI. The CDR3 has 19 residues. The CDR3 nucleotides are TGTGCCAGCTCACCACCGATAGTTACTTGGACCTACTCTGGAAACACCATATATTTT. Its translation: CASSPPIVTWTYSGNTIYF.

This clonotype was seen many times. The rearrangement uses TRBV19 and TRBJ1-4; 7 bases match TRBD1. The CDR3 is 15 amino acids. Germline CDR1 and CDR2: LNHDA and SQIVND (reference sequence). The V and J ends lost 5 bases and 2 bases, in that order; junction bases with no gene match: 5. The CDR3 DNA is TGTGCCAGTAGTCAACAGGGGCGGACTAATGAAAAACTGTTTTTT. Its protein is CASSQQGRTNEKLFF.

This clonotype was counted many times. The genes are TRBV9 and TRBJ1-1, with D tentatively TRBD1 (5 bases). Germline V gene lookup returns CDR1 SGDLS and CDR2 YYNGEE. With 3 bases removed from V and 2 bases from J, the gap between germline ends came to 14 bases. CDR3 length equals 15 residues. Written as DNA, the CDR3 is TGTGCCAGCAGCGAGGGCGGGGGTTCCAACACTGAAGCTTTCTTT. Amino acid sequence: CASSEGGGSNTEAFF.

This clonotype occurred a few times. This sequence joins TRBV6-2 or TRBV6-3 and TRBJ2-5; a weak D match, TRBD1 (7 bases). The CDR3 is made up of 13 amino acids. V lost 8 bases, J lost 5 bases, and 15 bases lay in between. Germline loops: CDR1 MNHEY, CDR2 SVGEGT. CDR3 nucleotides: TGTGCCAGCGCGACAGGGACTTGGGAGACCCAGTACTTC. Protein: CASATGTWETQYF.

The table lists this clonotype with many counts. The chain carries TRBV7-6 and TRBJ1-4; tentative D call: TRBD1 (6 bases). CDR1 is SGHVS and CDR2 is FNYEAQ in the germline V gene. Trimming left V 4 bases short and J 5 bases short, with 14 bases between. The length of the CDR3 is 15 residues. In nucleotides, the CDR3 is TGTGCCAGCAGCTCAGGGACAACCCGAAATGAAAAACTGTTTTTT. It specifies CASSSGTTRNEKLFF.

This clonotype was detected a few times. The chain couples TRBV29-1 to TRBJ1-2, with 9 bases matching TRBD1. CDR1 SQVTM and CDR2 ANQGSEA come from the germline V gene. The CDR3 sequence is 12 residues long. The junction had 3 bases not matched to a gene; V was cut back by 6 bases and J by 4 bases. The CDR3 DNA follows: TGCAGCGTGACAGGGGGTTCCTATGGCTACACCTTC. It translates to CSVTGGSYGYTF.

With respect to this clonotype: A much larger clonotype is one base distant, so this may be a read error. J is TRBJ2-7 and V is TRBV7-6; D is possibly TRBD2 (5 bases). This CDR3 comprises 15 residues. CDR1 and CDR2 (germline): SGHVS, FNYEAQ. Trimming took 0 bases from V and 4 from J, leaving 13 bases between them. The CDR3 spells CASSLAVSGMYEQYF. CDR3 nucleotide sequence: TGTGCCAGCAGCTTAGCGGTGTCGGGGATGTACGAGCAGTACTTC.

This clonotype was recorded at least ten times. V gene TRBV19 combines with J gene TRBJ2-6; perhaps TRBD1 as D (5 bases). The germline V gene encodes CDR1 LNHDA and CDR2 SQIVND (reference sequence). CDR3 length: 15 residues. V was pared by 5 bases and J by 4 bases, with 12 bases between. Written as DNA, the CDR3 is TGTGCCAGTAGTGTAGGGGCGCGCGGGGCCAACGTCCTGACTTTC. Translation gives CASSVGARGANVLTF.

In its sample, this clonotype was seen many times. Relative to the germline gene, one junction end is altered; a read error may explain this. V gene TRBV18 combines with J gene TRBJ2-3; 7 bases line up with TRBD2. CDR1 is KGHSH and CDR2 is LQKENI in the germline V gene. The CDR3 runs 12 residues. DNA of the CDR3: TGCGCCAGCAGCCGACTAGCTGATACGCAGTATTTT. Amino acids: CASSRLADTQYF. Filled out from reference TRBV18 and TRBJ2-3, the complete variable domain reads NAGVMQNPRHLVRRRGQEARLRCSPMKGHSHVYWYRQLPEEGLKFMVYLQKENIIDESGMPKERFSAEFPKEGPSILRIQQVVRGDSAAYFCASSRLADTQYFGPGTRLTVL.

V and J are TRBV19 and TRBJ2-2; D gene ambiguous. CDR1 is LNHDA and CDR2 is SQIVND in the germline V gene (reference sequence). V was pared by 7 bases and J by 4 bases, with 7 bases between. CDR3 length equals 12 residues. CDR3 sequence reads: CASNQGTGELFF. CDR3 nucleotide sequence: TGTGCCAGTAACCAAGGCACCGGGGAGCTGTTTTTT.

The rearrangement links TRBV7-2 to TRBJ1-3; D unclear. The V and J ends lost 5 bases and 3 bases respectively, with 14 bases between them. This CDR3 region has 15 residues. Germline assignment: CDR1 SGHTA and CDR2 FQGNSA. The CDR3 protein is CASSRSHRDGNTIYF. For the CDR3, the DNA is TGTGCCAGCAGCCGCTCACACCGGGATGGAAACACCATATATTTT.

Ten or more counts support this clonotype. The chain combines TRBV12-3 or TRBV12-4 with TRBJ2-5, with unresolved D. The ends were cut back, 8 bases at V and 9 bases at J, with 10 bases in the middle. This CDR3 comprises 10 residues. CDR3 region: CASGLRPQYF. DNA of the CDR3: TGTGCCAGCGGGTTACGTCCCCAGTACTTC.

Ten or more counts support this clonotype. The V and J genes are TRBV5-1 and TRBJ2-5; D is possibly TRBD1 or TRBD2 (6 bases each). Germline V gene sequence: CDR1 SGHRS, CDR2 YFSETQ. The V gene lost 1 base and the J gene lost 5 bases, with 12 bases spanning the gap. This CDR3 region has 14 residues. The chain's CDR3 is CASSLNGGWETQYF. Here the CDR3 DNA reads TGCGCCAGCAGCTTGAACGGGGGCTGGGAGACCCAGTACTTC.

Points on this clonotype: Possible read error: a much larger clone is one base away. The chain recombines TRBV28 with TRBJ1-2; D is undetermined. The CDR3 contains 14 residues. Germline CDR1 is MDHEN and CDR2 is SYDVKM. The CDR3 is CAGSFRGGNYGYTF. The CDR3 DNA reads as TGTGCCGGCAGTTTTCGAGGAGGGAACTATGGCTACACCTTC.

The chain combines TRBV21-1 with TRBJ1-1; the D call TRBD1 from the table was never checked on the DNA. TRBV21-1 is termed a pseudogene. The CDR3 spans 14 residues. CDR3 DNA sequence: TGTGCCAGCACCCCCTGGACTGGAAACACTGAAGCTTTCTTT. Protein sequence: CASTPWTGNTEAFF.

In this sample, this clonotype turned up a few times. This chain connects TRBV12-3 or TRBV12-4 to TRBJ1-5; no clear D. V lost 7 bases and J 6 bases, leaving 19 bases between the germline ends. The CDR3 has 15 amino acids. The CDR3 region is CASTSGGKGGQPQHF. CDR3 sequence (DNA): TGTGCCAGCACCTCCGGAGGGAAAGGCGGTCAGCCCCAGCATTTT.

This clonotype has only a few counts. The chain recombines TRBV27 with TRBJ1-6, with D perhaps matching TRBD1 (5 bases). Germline CDR1 MNHEY, CDR2 SMNVEV (reference sequence). The CDR3 extends over 15 amino acids. Trimming removed 6 bases from V and 8 bases from J, with 17 bases in between. The CDR3 reads CASRGGQGGYSPLHF. DNA of the CDR3: TGTGCCAGCAGGGGCGGCCAGGGAGGGTATTCACCCCTCCACTTT.

This clonotype was recorded at least ten times. The chain employs TRBV5-4 and TRBJ2-4, with unresolved D. The germline CDR1 and CDR2 sequences are SGHNT and YYREEE (reference sequence). V was cut by 0 bases and J by 3 bases, with 10 bases left in between. This CDR3 region has 15 residues. For the CDR3, the DNA is TGTGCCAGCAGCTTGGCGACTGATCACAAAAACATTCAGTACTTC. Translation: CASSLATDHKNIQYF. Using reference TRBV5-4 and TRBJ2-4 for the parts outside the CDR3, the full variable domain is ETGVTQSPTHLIKTRGQQVTLRCSSQSGHNTVSWYQQALGQGPQFIFQYYREEENGRGNFPPRFSGLQFPNYSSELNVNALELDDSALYLCASSLATDHKNIQYFGAGTRLSVL.

This clonotype occurred many times. The chain combines TRBV6-5 with TRBJ1-5; D is unresolved. The CDR3 totals 13 residues. V lost 4 bases to trimming and J lost 3 bases, with 7 bases between them. Germline V gene sequence: CDR1 MNHEY, CDR2 SVGAGI. The CDR3 coding sequence is TGTGCCAGCAGTTCCGACGTCAATCAGCCCCAGCATTTT. The encoded protein is CASSSDVNQPQHF.

This clonotype was picked up many times. V usage is TRBV20-1 and J usage is TRBJ2-1; 7 bases are a match to TRBD2. Germline V gene data show CDR1 as DFQATT and CDR2 as SNEGSKA (reference sequence). The CDR3 covers 15 residues. The ends lost 0 bases at V and 3 bases at J; junction bases unmatched: 5. CDR3 nucleotides: TGCAGTGCTAGAGATCTTACTAGCGACTACAATGAGCAGTTCTTC. This translates into CSARDLTSDYNEQFF.